The rows below give T cell receptor beta chains drawn from one sample of a study of post-analysis software for immune sequencing data. TCRdb independently ran MiXCR on the PCR reads; one entry per CDR3 protein. The sample holds more than 500,000 distinct CDR3 sequences, roughly 34% seen once. The sequenced material came from blood. The receptors shown here come from a girl under 18 with multiple sclerosis. Each CDR3 is given without its conserved first and last residue.

V gene	CDR3 protein
TRBV2	ASSTRDRDYGYT
TRBV10-1	ASGTGQGADTQY
TRBV20-1	SAGAQRGTYNEQF
TRBV9	ASSPSGGGNYGYT
TRBV6-6	ASSYTGTGHEKLF
TRBV12-3/TRBV12-4	ASSLLEVETQY
TRBV3-1	ASTPTNTNSPLH
TRBV7-2	ASSQVELGRSPLH
TRBV10-3	AYGGGDTEAF
TRBV5-1	ASSLGRQRQAETQY
TRBV6-1	ASSDPRVDGTDTQY
TRBV5-1	ASSLDRGKGDTQY
TRBV29-1	SVPQGEAF
TRBV7-3	ASSLMSGGPYNEQF
TRBV7-9	ASSLGGTASGNTIY
TRBV10-3	AISAGTSGGSGTDTQY
TRBV18	ASSPRTTSAVEAF
TRBV7-9	ASRFPLDYGYT
TRBV20-1	SARPEALSYEQY
TRBV9	ASSVVPSPSNYGYT
TRBV20-1	SATPRGTEAF
TRBV3-1	ASSQDLPGSFYGYT
TRBV20-1	SARAGRETQY
TRBV9	ASSINIAGGPGDTQY
TRBV29-1	SVDFSIYGYT
TRBV7-8	ASSLEGAALYGYT
TRBV5-1	ASSSAGTGLQGTEAF
TRBV9	ASSAGTFANTEAF
TRBV29-1	SVGLAGGKSYNEQF
TRBV12-3/TRBV12-4	ASSRIRSQETQY
TRBV5-1	ASSLAGRGDHTDTQY
TRBV6-5	ASAPPMGSTQY
TRBV20-1	SATVKEIQY
TRBV9	ASSPPLGQGDYGYT
TRBV14	ASSQGLITTDTQY
TRBV4-2	ASSQDWAAGGGYT
TRBV25-1	ASSLRVIRNYGYT
TRBV6-5	ASSRQGLGNQPQH
TRBV7-8	ASSSWTSGGAREQF
TRBV6-1	ASSEPAYEQY
TRBV7-2	ARSLEVSADTQY
TRBV6-6	ASSSNRQETQY
TRBV10-3	AISVPEAVSYEQY
TRBV12-3/TRBV12-4	ASRGTAQETQY
TRBV6-5	ASSLGSRYEQY
TRBV29-1	SVSTGQETQY
TRBV15	ATRDRSSTNEKLF